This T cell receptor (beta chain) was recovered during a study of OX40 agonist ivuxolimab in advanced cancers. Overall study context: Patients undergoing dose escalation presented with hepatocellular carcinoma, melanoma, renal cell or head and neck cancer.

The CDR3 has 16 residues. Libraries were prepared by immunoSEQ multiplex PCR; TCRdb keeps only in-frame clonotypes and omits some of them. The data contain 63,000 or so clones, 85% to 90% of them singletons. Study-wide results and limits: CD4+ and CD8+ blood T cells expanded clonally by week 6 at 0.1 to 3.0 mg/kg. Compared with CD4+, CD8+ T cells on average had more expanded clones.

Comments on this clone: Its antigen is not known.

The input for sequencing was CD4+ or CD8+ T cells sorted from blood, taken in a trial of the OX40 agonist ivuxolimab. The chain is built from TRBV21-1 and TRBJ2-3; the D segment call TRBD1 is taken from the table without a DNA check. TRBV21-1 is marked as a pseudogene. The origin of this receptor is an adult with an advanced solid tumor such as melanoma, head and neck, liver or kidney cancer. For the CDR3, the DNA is TGTGCCAGCAGCAAAGCCGAACAGGGGGGGGCAGATACGCAGTATTTT. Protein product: CASSKAEQGGADTQYF.